This T cell receptor (beta chain) was sequenced in a study of regulatory T cells in long-lasting Graves disease. Study findings and constraints: Lower TCR diversity was seen in persistent Graves' patients than in newly diagnosed ones.

This clonotype was seen many times. Its antigen remains unknown. Time point given: newly diagnosed GD, antithyroid drugs for less than 3 months. Scientists built the TCR library using RNA that was extracted from PBMCs. Arm-PCR with iRepertoire HTBI primers amplified the CDR3 regions for these TCR beta libraries. MiXCR, applied by TCRdb to the multiplex PCR reads, yields one record per CDR3 protein. The sample lists some 220,000 distinct CDR3 sequences, roughly 19% occurring once. This same sample was also taken into another study, of T cells in Graves' hyperthyroidism and ophthalmopathy.

The sequencing here drew on peripheral blood mononuclear cells (PBMCs), taken at new diagnosis, from a patient treated with antithyroid drugs. The receptor was derived from a woman aged 30 to 39 with Graves disease.

CDR3 amino acids: CASSPNRGPYGYTF. The CDR3 coding sequence is TGTGCCAGTAGTCCGAACAGGGGCCCCTATGGCTACACCTTC. This chain joins TRBV19 and TRBJ1-2; 7 bases line up with TRBD1. J was trimmed by 4 bases and V by 5 bases; bases with no gene match: 7. The CDR3 spans 14 residues. Germline CDR1 reads LNHDA; CDR2 reads SQIVND (reference sequence).